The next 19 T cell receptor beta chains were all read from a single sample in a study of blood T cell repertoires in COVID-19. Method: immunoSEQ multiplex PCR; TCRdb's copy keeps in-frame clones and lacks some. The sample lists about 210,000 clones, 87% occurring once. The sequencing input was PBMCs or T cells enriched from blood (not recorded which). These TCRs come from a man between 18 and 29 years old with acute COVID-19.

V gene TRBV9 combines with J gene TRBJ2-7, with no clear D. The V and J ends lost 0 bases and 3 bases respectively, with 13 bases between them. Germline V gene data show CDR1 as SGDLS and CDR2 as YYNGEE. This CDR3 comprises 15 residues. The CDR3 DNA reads TGTGCCAGCAGCGTAGCTTCGGGTGAGGTCTACGAGCAGTACTTC. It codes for CASSVASGEVYEQYF.

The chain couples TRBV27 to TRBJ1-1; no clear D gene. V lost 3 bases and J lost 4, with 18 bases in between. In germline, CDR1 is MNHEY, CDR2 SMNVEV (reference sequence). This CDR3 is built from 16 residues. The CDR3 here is CASSLGSPHFFTEAFF. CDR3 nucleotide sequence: TGTGCCAGCAGTTTGGGCAGCCCTCATTTTTTCACTGAAGCTTTCTTT.

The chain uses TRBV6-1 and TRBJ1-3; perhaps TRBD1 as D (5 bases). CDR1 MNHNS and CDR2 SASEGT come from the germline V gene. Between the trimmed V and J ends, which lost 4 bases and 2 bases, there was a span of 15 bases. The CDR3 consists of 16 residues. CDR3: CASSVTGTLTGNTIYF. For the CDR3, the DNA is TGTGCCAGCAGTGTAACCGGGACTTTGACTGGAAACACCATATATTTT.

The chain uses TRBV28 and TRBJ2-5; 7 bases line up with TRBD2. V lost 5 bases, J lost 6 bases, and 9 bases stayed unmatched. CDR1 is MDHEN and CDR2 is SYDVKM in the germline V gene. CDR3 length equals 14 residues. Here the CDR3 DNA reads TGTGCCAGCAGTCTAGGACTAGGCCCACAGACCCAGTACTTC. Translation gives CASSLGLGPQTQYF.

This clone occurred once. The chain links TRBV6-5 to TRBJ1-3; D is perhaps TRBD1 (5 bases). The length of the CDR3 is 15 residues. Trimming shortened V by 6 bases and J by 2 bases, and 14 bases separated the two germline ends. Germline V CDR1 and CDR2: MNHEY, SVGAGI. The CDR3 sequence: CASSPRGGPGNTIYF. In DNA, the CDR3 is TGTGCCAGCAGCCCACGGGGGGGTCCTGGAAACACCATATATTTT.

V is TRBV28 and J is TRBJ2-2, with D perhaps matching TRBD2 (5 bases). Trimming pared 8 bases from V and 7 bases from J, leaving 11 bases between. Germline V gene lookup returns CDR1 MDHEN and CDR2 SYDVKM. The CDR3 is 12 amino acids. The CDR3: CASGAAYGELFF. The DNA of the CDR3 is TGTGCCAGCGGAGCGGCATACGGGGAGCTGTTTTTT. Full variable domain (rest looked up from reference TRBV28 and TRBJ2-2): DVKVTQSSRYLVKRTGEKVFLECVQDMDHENMFWYRQDPGLGLRLIYFSYDVKMKEKGDIPEGYSVSREKKERFSLILESASTNQTSMYLCASGAAYGELFFGEGSRLTVL.

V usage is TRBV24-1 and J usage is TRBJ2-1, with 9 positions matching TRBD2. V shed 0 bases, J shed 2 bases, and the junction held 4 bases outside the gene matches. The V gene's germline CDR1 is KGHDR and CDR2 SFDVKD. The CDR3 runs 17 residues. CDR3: CATSDLEASGAYNEQFF. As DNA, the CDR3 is TGTGCCACCAGTGATTTGGAAGCTAGCGGGGCCTACAATGAGCAGTTCTTC.

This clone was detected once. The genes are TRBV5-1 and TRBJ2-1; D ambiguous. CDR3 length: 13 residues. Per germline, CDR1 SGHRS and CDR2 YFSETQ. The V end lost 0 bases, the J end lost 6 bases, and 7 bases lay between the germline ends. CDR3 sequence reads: CASSLGLLNEQFF. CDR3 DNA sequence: TGCGCCAGCAGCTTGGGACTCCTCAATGAGCAGTTCTTC.

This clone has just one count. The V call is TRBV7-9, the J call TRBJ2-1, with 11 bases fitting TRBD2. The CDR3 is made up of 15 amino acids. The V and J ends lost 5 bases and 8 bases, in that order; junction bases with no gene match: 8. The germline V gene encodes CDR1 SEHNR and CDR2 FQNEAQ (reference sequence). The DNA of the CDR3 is TGTGCCAGCAGCACCACTAGCGGGAGATATTATGAGCAGTTCTTC. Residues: CASSTTSGRYYEQFF.

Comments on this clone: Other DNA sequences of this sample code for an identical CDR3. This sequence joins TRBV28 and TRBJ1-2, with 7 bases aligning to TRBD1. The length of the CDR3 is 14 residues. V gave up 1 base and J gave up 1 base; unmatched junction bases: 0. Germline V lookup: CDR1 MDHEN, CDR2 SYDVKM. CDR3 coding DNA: TGTGCCAGCAGTTTATCAGGGGGTAACTATGGCTACACCTTC. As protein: CASSLSGGNYGYTF.

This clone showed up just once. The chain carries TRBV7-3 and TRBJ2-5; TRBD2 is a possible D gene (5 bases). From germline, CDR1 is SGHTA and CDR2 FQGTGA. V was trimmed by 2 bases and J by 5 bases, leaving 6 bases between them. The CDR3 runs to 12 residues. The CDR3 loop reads CASSLSGETQYF. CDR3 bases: TGTGCCAGCAGCTTATCGGGGGAGACCCAGTACTTC.

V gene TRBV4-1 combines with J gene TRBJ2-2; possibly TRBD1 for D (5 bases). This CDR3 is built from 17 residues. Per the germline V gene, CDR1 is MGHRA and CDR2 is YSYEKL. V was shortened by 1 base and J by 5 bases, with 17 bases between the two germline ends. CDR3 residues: CASSQGRARQKTGELFF. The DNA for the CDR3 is TGCGCCAGCAGCCAAGGTAGGGCGAGACAGAAGACCGGGGAGCTGTTTTTT.

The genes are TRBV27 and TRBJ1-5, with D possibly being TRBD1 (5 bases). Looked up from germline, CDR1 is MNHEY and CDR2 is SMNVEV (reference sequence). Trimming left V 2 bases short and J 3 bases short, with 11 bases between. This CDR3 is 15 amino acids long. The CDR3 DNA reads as TGTGCCAGCAGTTTAGAAGGGGTTCCCAATCAGCCCCAGCATTTT. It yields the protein CASSLEGVPNQPQHF.

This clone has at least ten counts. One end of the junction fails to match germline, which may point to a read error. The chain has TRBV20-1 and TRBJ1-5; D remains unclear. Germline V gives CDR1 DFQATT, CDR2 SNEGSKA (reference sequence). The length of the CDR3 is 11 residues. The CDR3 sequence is CSASDGESNYF. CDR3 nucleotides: TGCAGTGCTAGTGATGGTGAAAGCAATTATTTT.

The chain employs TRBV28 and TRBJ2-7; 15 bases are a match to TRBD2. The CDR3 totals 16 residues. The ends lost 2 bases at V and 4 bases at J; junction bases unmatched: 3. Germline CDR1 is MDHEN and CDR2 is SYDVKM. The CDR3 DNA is TGTGCCAGCAGTTTACAGGGGACTAGCGGGAGGTACGAGCAGTACTTC. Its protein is CASSLQGTSGRYEQYF.

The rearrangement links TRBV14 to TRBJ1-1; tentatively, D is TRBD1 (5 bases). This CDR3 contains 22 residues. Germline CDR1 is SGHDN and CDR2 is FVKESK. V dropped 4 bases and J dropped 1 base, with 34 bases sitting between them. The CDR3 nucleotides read TGTGCCAGCAGCCTTGGGCTACCAAGGGGCTCGGAGTGGACGGTTAGGAACACTGAAGCTTTCTTT. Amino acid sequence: CASSLGLPRGSEWTVRNTEAFF.

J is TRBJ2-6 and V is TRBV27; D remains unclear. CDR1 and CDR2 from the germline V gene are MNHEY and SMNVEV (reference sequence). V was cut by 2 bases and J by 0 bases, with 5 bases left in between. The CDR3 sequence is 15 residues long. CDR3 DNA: TGTGCCAGCAGTTTACCCAGCTCTGGGGCCAACGTCCTGACTTTC. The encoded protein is CASSLPSSGANVLTF.

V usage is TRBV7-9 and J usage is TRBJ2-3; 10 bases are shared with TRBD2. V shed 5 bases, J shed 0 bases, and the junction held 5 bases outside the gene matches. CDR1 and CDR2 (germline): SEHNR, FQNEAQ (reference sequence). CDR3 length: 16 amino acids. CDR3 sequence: CASSPQTSGSTDTQYF. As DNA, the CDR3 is TGTGCCAGCAGCCCACAGACTAGCGGGAGCACAGATACGCAGTATTTT.

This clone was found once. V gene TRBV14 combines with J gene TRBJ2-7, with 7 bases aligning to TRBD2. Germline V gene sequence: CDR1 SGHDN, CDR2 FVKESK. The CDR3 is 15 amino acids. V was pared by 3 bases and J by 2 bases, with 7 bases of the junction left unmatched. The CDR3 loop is CASSHRASGAYEQYF. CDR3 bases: TGTGCCAGCAGCCACCGGGCTAGCGGTGCCTACGAGCAGTACTTC.